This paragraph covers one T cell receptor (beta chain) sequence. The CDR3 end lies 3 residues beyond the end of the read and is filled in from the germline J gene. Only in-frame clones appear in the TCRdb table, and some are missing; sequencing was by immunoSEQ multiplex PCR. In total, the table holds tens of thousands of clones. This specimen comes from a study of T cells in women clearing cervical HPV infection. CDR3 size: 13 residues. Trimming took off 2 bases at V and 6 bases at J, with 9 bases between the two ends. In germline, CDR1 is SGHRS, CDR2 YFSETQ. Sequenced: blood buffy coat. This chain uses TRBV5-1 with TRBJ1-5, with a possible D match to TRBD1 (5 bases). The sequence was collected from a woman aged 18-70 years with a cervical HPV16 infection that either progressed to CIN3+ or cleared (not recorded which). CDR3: CASSFGGAQPQHF. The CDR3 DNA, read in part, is TGCGCCAGCAGCTTTGGTGGGGCTCAGCCC.